This TCR beta chain was found in a study of T cells in Graves' hyperthyroidism and ophthalmopathy (dated by TCRdb to the late 2010s). Broadly, across the study: A discovery cohort of roughly 96 patients, about 40 with Graves' ophthalmopathy and approximately 55 with stable Graves' hyperthyroidism, was used to find distinguishing TCR V-J signatures. Whether ophthalmopathy could be predicted prospectively was tested in an independent validation cohort made up of under 20 hyperthyroidism patients plus 17 patients who later progressed to ophthalmopathy. For training and testing, the approximately 92 patients in the discovery cohort were randomly divided in a 7:3 ratio. In addition, the study compared T-cell repertoires in thyroid tissue and in blood from several Graves' hyperthyroidism patients. Once sampling was done, hyperthyroidism patients were given methimazole at a starting dose of 30 mg daily, whereas ophthalmopathy patients were given high-dose intravenous methylprednisolone. According to the paper, TCR Vbeta CDR3 sequencing was carried out on more than 120 peripheral blood samples, which came from about 45 ophthalmopathy, 70 to 80 hyperthyroidism and about 17 progressor patients.

Worth noting for this clonotype: This clone's antigen is unknown. Qualities for individual bases were not recorded, and no much larger clone is one base off.

At the junction V is shortened by 8 bases and J by 5 bases; bases outside the gene matches: 14. From its cysteine to its phenylalanine, the CDR3 spans 15 amino acids. Solely the CDR3 DNA is kept, with 45 bases framed from the first base. Per the germline V gene (reference sequence), SEHNR is the CDR1 and FQNEAQ is the CDR2. On the study overall, not on this receptor specifically: In validation, progression to ophthalmopathy was predicted by the model with about 70% sensitivity and nearly 75% specificity, a median of about 6.8 months before onset. Sample size was not statistically predetermined, and blinding of investigators to group allocation was not performed. Blood samples also contained most of the expanded thyroid clonotypes (frequency above 0.001), which suggests that blood repertoires may reflect thyroid immune responses. A model built on a 13 V-J signature distinguished ophthalmopathy from stable hyperthyroidism, reaching 87.88% sensitivity and around 81% specificity in cross-validation and 80%/75% in testing.

The TCR beta CDR3 regions were amplified from RNA transcripts. A first-round RT-PCR of the TCR CDR3 used the HTBI primer set with the Qiagen OneStep RT-PCR kit. Libraries were constructed in a second round of multiplex PCR, after which size selection and purification were carried out. The libraries were sequenced on an Illumina HiSeq2000 using paired-end 100 bp reads. Turning to the authors' computational methods: SOAPnuke was used to process the raw data, removing reads that contained adapters or uncalled bases, had a mean Phred below 15, or lacked an exact match to the constant primer or identifier. COPE v1.2.5 was used to merge high-quality paired reads, and clonotypes were defined as unique nucleotide sequences. Clonotypes were aligned to IMGT TRBV, TRBD and TRBJ reference segments using MiTCR v1.1. Only V-J combinations with frequency above 0.0001, covering approximately 99% of repertoires, were analysed. A TCS score was defined as the ratio of F50 (clonal expansion) to E x V (chaos), with BLOSUM62-based TCRdist applied between CDR3 peptides within each V-J. Welch's t-statistics and random forest reduced around 510 V-J features to roughly 13, which were used in a naive Bayes classifier (R e1071). The similarity between thyroid and blood repertoires was quantified using the Morisita-Horn index. The raw public reads went through TCRdb reprocessing: fastp at Q25, MiXCR clone calling, in-frame beta chains kept. Rows are combined by CDR3 protein, so each entry shows the most common genes and DNA. These V and J calls originate from TCRdb's pipeline instead of the authors' own analysis. Present in this sample are 480,000 or so distinct CDR3 sequences, around 43% of which were seen just once. About 45% of the sample goes to the ten largest clones.

Any patient with an uncontrolled infection, another autoimmune disease, pregnancy or lactation was excluded. Diagnoses were based on clinical symptoms, serum thyroxine and TRAb, thyroid ultrasound and orbital computed tomography. Total RNA was extracted using Trizol reagent, and RNA quality was assessed on an Agilent 2100 Bioanalyzer. Sequencing used peripheral blood or thyroid tissue (not recorded which). This receptor was obtained from an adult woman with Graves' disease, either hyperthyroidism or ophthalmopathy (not recorded which). The rearrangement combines TRBV7-9 with TRBJ2-5; 7 central bases correspond to TRBD1. In nucleotides, the sequence is TGTGCCAGCTCCCCCAATGAAGGGGGCAGGGAGACCCAGTACTTC. Translated, it gives CASSPNEGGRETQYF.